This T cell receptor (beta chain) originates from a study of Graves' ophthalmopathy and Graves' hyperthyroidism. This clonotype was observed many times. Newly diagnosed hyperthyroidism donors, aged 18 to 65, duration under 2 months. Exclusion criteria comprised other autoimmune diseases, uncontrolled infections, pregnancy or lactation in patients. Clinical symptoms, serum thyroxine, TRAb, thyroid ultrasound and orbital computed tomography formed the basis of diagnosis. The germline V gene has CDR1 LNHNV and CDR2 YYDKDF (reference sequence). The V end lost 0 bases, the J end lost 1 base, and 10 bases lay between the germline ends. The CDR3 extends over 15 amino acids. Amplified material comprised TCR beta CDR3 regions derived from RNA transcripts. RT-PCR with HTBI primers came first, then second-round multiplex PCR. TCRdb redid the calling of the multiplex PCR reads with MiXCR, one entry per CDR3 protein. Of roughly 420,000 distinct CDR3 sequences listed, around a fifth were seen once; the top ten hold roughly 3%.

The TCR sequence derives from a woman aged 18 to 35 with stable Graves' hyperthyroidism. Source material: peripheral blood. The J gene is TRBJ2-7, the V gene TRBV15; D is unclear. The CDR3 DNA reads TGTGCCACCAGCAGAGATCGATTCGGATCCTACGAGCAGTACTTC. This translates into CATSRDRFGSYEQYF.